This T cell receptor beta chain was identified in a study of T cells in Graves' hyperthyroidism and ophthalmopathy. Ten or more counts support this clonotype. TCR beta CDR3 regions were amplified from RNA. RT-PCR in the first round (using the HTBI primer set) targeted the TCR CDR3. Each CDR3 protein is one row after TCRdb ran MiXCR on the multiplex PCR reads. The sample records 350,000 to 450,000 distinct CDR3 sequences, roughly 14% being singletons. With V trimmed by 6 bases and J by 6 bases, 19 bases remained unmatched. The CDR3 has 20 amino acids. This clonotype originated in an older woman with Graves' hyperthyroidism. This chain links TRBV12-3 or TRBV12-4 with TRBJ2-1; 14 bases align to TRBD2. The specimen was blood. The CDR3 sequence is CASSFAEIGLAGGGGNEQFF. The CDR3 DNA reads as TGTGCCAGCAGCTTCGCAGAGATCGGACTAGCGGGAGGTGGCGGCAATGAGCAGTTCTTC.